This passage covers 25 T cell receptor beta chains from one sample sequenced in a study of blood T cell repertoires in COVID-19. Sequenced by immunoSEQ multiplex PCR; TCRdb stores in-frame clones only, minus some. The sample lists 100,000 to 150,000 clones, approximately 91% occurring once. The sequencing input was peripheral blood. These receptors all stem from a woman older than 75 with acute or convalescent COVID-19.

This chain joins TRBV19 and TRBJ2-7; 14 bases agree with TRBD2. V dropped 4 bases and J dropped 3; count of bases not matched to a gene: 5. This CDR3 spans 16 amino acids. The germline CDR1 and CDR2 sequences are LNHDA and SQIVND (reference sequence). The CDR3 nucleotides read TGTGCCAGTAGTAAGGGACTAGCGGGAGACGGCTACGAGCAGTACTTC. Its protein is CASSKGLAGDGYEQYF.

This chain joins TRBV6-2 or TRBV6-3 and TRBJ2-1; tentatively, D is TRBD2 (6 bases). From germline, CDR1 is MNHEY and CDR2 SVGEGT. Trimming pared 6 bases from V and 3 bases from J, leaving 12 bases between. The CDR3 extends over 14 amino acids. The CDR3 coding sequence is TGTGCCAGCAGCCCCGGAGGGGACTACAATGAGCAGTTCTTC. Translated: CASSPGGDYNEQFF.

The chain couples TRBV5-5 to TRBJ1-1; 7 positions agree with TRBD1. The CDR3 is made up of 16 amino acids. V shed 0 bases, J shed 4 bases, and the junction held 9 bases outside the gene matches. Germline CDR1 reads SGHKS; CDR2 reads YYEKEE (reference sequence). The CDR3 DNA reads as TGTGCCAGCAGCTTGGAAAGAAACAGGGGAGGCACTGAAGCTTTCTTT. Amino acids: CASSLERNRGGTEAFF.

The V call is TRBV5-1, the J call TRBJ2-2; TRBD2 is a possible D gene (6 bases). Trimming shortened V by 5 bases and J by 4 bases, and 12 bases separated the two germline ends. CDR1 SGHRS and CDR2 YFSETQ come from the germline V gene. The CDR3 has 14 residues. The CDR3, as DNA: TGCGCCAGCAGTACCCAAGCGGGCACCGGGGAGCTGTTTTTT. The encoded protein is CASSTQAGTGELFF.

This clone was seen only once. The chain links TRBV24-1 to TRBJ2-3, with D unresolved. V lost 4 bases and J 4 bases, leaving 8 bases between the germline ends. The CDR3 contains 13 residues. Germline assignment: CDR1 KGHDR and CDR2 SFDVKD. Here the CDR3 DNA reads TGTGCCACCAGTGAAAGCGTCCCAGATACGCAGTATTTT. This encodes CATSESVPDTQYF.

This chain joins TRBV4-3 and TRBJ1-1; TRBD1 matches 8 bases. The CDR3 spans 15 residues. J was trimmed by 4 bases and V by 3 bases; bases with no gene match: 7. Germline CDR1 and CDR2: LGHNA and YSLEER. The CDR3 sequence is CASSHLTGEGTEAFF. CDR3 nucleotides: TGCGCCAGCAGCCATTTGACAGGGGAAGGCACTGAAGCTTTCTTT.

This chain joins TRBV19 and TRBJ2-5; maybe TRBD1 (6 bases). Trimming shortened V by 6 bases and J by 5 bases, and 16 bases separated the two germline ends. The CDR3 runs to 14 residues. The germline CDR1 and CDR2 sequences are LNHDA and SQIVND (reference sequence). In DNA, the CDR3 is TGTGCCAGTAGATTACAGGGAAGGGAGGAGACCCAGTACTTC. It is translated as CASRLQGREETQYF.

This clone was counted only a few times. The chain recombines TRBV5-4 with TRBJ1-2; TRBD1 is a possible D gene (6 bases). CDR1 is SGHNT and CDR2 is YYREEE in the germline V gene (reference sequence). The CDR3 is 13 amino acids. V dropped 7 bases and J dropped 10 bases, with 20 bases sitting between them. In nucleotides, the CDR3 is TGTGCCAGCGGTGACGGGGGGCGCCTTGACTACACCTTC. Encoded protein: CASGDGGRLDYTF.

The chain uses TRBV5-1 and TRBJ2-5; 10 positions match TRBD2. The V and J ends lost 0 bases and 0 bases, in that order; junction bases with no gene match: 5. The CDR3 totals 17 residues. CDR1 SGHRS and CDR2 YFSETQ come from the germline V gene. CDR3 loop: CASSLGLAGANQETQYF. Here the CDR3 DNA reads TGCGCCAGCAGCTTGGGGCTAGCGGGGGCGAACCAAGAGACCCAGTACTTC.

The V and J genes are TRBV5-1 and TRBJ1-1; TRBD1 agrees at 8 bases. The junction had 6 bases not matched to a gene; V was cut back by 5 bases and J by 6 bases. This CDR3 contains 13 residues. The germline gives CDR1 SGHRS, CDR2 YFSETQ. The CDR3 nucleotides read TGCGCCAGCAGACAAGACAGGGGTGCTGAAGCTTTCTTT. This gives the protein CASRQDRGAEAFF.

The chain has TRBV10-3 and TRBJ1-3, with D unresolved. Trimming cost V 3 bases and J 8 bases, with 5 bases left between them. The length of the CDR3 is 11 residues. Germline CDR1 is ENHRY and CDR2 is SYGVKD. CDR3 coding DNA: TGTGCCATCAGTGAATCGTACACCATATATTTT. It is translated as CAISESYTIYF.

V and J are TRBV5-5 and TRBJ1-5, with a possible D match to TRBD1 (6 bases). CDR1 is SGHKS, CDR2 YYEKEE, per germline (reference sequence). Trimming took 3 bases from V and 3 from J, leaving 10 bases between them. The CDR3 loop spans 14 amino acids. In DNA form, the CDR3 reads TGTGCCAGCAGCTCTGGACAGCCCAATCAGCCCCAGCATTTT. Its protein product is CASSSGQPNQPQHF. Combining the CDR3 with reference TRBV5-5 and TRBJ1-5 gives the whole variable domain DAGVTQSPTHLIKTRGQQVTLRCSPISGHKSVSWYQQVLGQGPQFIFQYYEKEERGRGNFPDRFSARQFPNYSSELNVNALLLGDSALYLCASSSGQPNQPQHFGDGTRLSIL.

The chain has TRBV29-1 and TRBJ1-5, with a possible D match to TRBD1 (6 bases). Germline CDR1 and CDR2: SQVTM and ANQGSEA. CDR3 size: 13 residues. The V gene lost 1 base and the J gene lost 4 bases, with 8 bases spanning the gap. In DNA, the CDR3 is TGCAGCGTTGAAGGGACAGCTAATCAGCCCCAGCATTTT. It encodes CSVEGTANQPQHF.

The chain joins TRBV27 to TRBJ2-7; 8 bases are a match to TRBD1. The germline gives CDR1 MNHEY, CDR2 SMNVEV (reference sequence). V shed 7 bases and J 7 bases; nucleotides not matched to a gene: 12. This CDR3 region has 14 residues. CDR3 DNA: TGTGCCAGCACCCGGCAGGGGGCATCGGGGGAGCAGTACTTC. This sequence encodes CASTRQGASGEQYF.

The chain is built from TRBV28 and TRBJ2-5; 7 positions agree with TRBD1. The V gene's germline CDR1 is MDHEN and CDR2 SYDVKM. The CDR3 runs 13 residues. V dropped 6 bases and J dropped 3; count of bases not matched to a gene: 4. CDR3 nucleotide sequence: TGTGCCAGCAGCAGACAGGGAGAAGAGACCCAGTACTTC. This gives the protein CASSRQGEETQYF.

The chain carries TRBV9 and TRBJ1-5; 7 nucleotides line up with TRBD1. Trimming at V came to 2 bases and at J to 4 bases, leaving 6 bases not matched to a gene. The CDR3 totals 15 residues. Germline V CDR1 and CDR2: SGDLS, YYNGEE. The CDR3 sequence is CASSVEPDRNQPQHF. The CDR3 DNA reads TGTGCCAGCAGCGTGGAGCCGGACAGGAATCAGCCCCAGCATTTT.

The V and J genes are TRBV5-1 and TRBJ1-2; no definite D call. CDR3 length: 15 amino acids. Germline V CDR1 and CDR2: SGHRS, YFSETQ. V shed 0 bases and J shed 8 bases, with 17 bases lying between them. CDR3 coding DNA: TGCGCCAGCAGCTTGGATGAGAGGGTGCCAAGGGGCTACACCTTC. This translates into CASSLDERVPRGYTF. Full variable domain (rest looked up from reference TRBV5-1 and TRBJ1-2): KAGVTQTPRYLIKTRGQQVTLSCSPISGHRSVSWYQQTPGQGLQFLFEYFSETQRNKGNFPGRFSGRQFSNSRSEMNVSTLELGDSALYLCASSLDERVPRGYTFGSGTRLTVV.

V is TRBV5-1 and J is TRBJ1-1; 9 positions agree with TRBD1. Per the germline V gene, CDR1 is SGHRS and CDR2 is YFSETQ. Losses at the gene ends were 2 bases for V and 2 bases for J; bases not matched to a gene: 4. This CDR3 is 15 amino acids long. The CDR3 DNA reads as TGCGCCAGCAGCTTACAGGGGGCGTTAAACACTGAAGCTTTCTTT. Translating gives CASSLQGALNTEAFF.

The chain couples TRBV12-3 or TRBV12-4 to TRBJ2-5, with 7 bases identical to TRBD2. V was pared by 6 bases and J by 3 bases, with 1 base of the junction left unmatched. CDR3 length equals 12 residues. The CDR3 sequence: CASSRGEETQYF. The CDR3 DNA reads TGTGCCAGCAGCCGGGGGGAAGAGACCCAGTACTTC.

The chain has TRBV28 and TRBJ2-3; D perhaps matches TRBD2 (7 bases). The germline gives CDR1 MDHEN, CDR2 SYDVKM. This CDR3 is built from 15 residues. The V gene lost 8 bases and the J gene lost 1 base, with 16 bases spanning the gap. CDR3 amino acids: CASRGRGQGTDTQYF. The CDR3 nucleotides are TGTGCCAGCCGGGGGCGGGGGCAGGGCACAGATACGCAGTATTTT.

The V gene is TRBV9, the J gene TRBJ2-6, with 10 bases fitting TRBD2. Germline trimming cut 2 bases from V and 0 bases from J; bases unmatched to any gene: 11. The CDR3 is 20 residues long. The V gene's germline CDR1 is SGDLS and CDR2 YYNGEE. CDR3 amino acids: CASSVRPGLAVSSGANVLTF. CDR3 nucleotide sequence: TGTGCCAGCAGCGTCCGCCCTGGACTAGCGGTGAGCTCTGGGGCCAACGTCCTGACTTTC.

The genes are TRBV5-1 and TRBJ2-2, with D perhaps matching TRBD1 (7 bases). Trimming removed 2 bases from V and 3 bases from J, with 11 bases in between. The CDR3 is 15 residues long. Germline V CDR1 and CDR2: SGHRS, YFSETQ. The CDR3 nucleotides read TGCGCCAGCAGCTTTACAGGGGAGGACACCGGGGAGCTGTTTTTT. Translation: CASSFTGEDTGELFF.

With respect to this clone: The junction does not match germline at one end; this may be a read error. The CDR3 sequence is CASSRTAF. In nucleotides, the CDR3 is TGTGCCAGCAGCCGGACAGCCTTC. The J gene is TRBJ1-2, the V gene TRBV7-9; D might be TRBD1 (6 bases). Germline V lookup: CDR1 SEHNR, CDR2 FQNEAQ (reference sequence). This CDR3 is 8 amino acids long.

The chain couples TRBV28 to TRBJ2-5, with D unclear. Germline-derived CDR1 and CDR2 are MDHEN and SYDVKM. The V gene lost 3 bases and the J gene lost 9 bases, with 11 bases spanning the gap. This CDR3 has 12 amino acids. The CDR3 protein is CASSLPRSAQYF. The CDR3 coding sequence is TGTGCCAGCAGTTTGCCCAGGTCGGCCCAGTACTTC.

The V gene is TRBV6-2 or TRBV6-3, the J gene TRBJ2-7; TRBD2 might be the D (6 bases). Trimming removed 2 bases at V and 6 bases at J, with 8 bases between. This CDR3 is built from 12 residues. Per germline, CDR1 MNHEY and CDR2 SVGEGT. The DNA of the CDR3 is TGTGCCAGCAGTTACGGCGGGGCCGAGCAGTACTTC. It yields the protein CASSYGGAEQYF.